Below are 9 T cell receptor beta chains sequenced from a single sample in a study of T-cell reconstitution after alpha-beta-depleted transplantation in children. The TCRbeta library incorporated unique molecular identifiers. TCRdb independently ran MiXCR on the PCR reads; one entry per CDR3 protein. The table has 70,000 to 95,000 distinct CDR3 sequences, 10% to 15% seen once. Source: PBMCs from the stem cell graft donor, taken from the stem cell graft. The receptors derive from a human donor who donated a stem cell graft to a child with inherited bone marrow failure.

This clonotype was detected many times. The V gene is TRBV7-2, the J gene TRBJ2-1, with 8 bases identical to TRBD2. Germline CDR1 is SGHTA and CDR2 is FQGNSA. The CDR3 length is 13 residues. V trimming: 1 base; J trimming: 9 bases; junction bases outside the gene matches: 2. The CDR3 sequence: CASSLEAGVEQFF. The CDR3, as DNA: TGTGCCAGCAGCTTAGAAGCGGGAGTTGAGCAGTTCTTC. Using reference TRBV7-2 and TRBJ2-1 for the parts outside the CDR3, the full variable domain is GAGVSQSPSNKVTEKGKDVELRCDPISGHTALYWYRQSLGQGLEFLIYFQGNSAPDKSGLPSDRFSAERTGGSVSTLTIQRTQQEDSAVYLCASSLEAGVEQFFGPGTRLTVL.

At least ten counts were recorded for this clonotype. The rearrangement joins TRBV5-1 to TRBJ1-1; 8 bases are a match to TRBD1. The germline CDR1 and CDR2 sequences are SGHRS and YFSETQ. The CDR3 sequence is 14 residues long. With 1 base clipped from V and 6 bases from J, the junction kept 5 bases outside the gene matches. The CDR3 is CASSLIGTGAEAFF. As DNA, the CDR3 is TGCGCCAGCAGCTTGATCGGGACAGGAGCTGAAGCTTTCTTT.

This clonotype was seen a handful of times. Here the CDR3 reads CASSIVHPYEQYF. The CDR3 region has the DNA TGTGCCAGTAGTATCGTACACCCCTACGAGCAGTACTTC. This chain connects TRBV19 to TRBJ2-7; D remains ambiguous. Germline V gene lookup returns CDR1 LNHDA and CDR2 SQIVND (reference sequence). The length of the CDR3 is 13 residues. V lost 3 bases and J 2 bases, leaving 8 bases between the germline ends. Variable domain in full (rest from reference TRBV19 and TRBJ2-7): DGGITQSPKYLFRKEGQNVTLSCEQNLNHDAMYWYRQDPGQGLRLIYYSQIVNDFQKGDIAEGYSVSREKKESFPLTVTSAQKNPTAFYLCASSIVHPYEQYFGPGTRLTVT.

Only a few counts were recorded for this clonotype. The chain carries TRBV7-3 and TRBJ2-5; 9 nucleotides agree with TRBD2. The CDR3 covers 14 residues. Germline trimming cut 2 bases from V and 4 bases from J; bases unmatched to any gene: 2. Looked up from germline, CDR1 is SGHTA and CDR2 is FQGTGA. DNA for the CDR3: TGTGCCAGCAGCTTAGCGGGAGGGCTAGAGACCCAGTACTTC. Protein sequence: CASSLAGGLETQYF.

This clonotype was counted ten times or more. The chain carries TRBV20-1 and TRBJ1-5, with D perhaps matching TRBD1 (5 bases). The ends were cut back, 5 bases at V and 4 bases at J, with 12 bases in the middle. The CDR3 is 13 residues long. Germline V CDR1 and CDR2: DFQATT, SNEGSKA (reference sequence). In nucleotides, the CDR3 is TGCAGTGCTTCACAGGAGGCGAATCAGCCCCAGCATTTT. Protein: CSASQEANQPQHF.

This clonotype was counted ten times or more. This sequence joins TRBV21-1 and TRBJ1-6. TRBV21-1 is labeled a pseudogene. The CDR3 has 11 amino acids. DNA of the CDR3: TGTGCCAGGCACGATCATTCACCCCTCCACTTT. It encodes CARHDHSPLHF.

This clonotype was counted ten times or more. The V and J genes are TRBV12-3 or TRBV12-4 and TRBJ2-7, with 8 bases matching TRBD1. The junction had 5 bases not matched to a gene; V was cut back by 2 bases and J by 2 bases. There are 15 residues in the CDR3. The CDR3 spells CASSLSRTGPYEQYF. In DNA, the CDR3 is TGTGCCAGCAGTTTATCTAGGACAGGGCCCTACGAGCAGTACTTC.

The CDR3 bases are TGCGCCAGCAGCCCGTTCCGGACAGGTGGCACAGATACGCAGTATTTT. Amino acids: CASSPFRTGGTDTQYF. V gene TRBV5-1 combines with J gene TRBJ2-3, with 7 bases matching TRBD1. The junction had 9 bases not matched to a gene; V was cut back by 4 bases and J by 1 base. The V gene's germline CDR1 is SGHRS and CDR2 YFSETQ. CDR3 length: 16 amino acids.

This clonotype was seen just once. The CDR3 spells CSARSGGNVQETQYF. DNA for the CDR3: TGCAGTGCTAGAAGCGGGGGAAACGTCCAAGAGACCCAGTACTTC. V is TRBV20-1 and J is TRBJ2-5; 8 nucleotides match TRBD2. The CDR3 covers 15 residues. CDR1 is DFQATT and CDR2 is SNEGSKA in the germline V gene (reference sequence). Trimming at V came to 2 bases and at J to 1 base, leaving 6 bases not matched to a gene.